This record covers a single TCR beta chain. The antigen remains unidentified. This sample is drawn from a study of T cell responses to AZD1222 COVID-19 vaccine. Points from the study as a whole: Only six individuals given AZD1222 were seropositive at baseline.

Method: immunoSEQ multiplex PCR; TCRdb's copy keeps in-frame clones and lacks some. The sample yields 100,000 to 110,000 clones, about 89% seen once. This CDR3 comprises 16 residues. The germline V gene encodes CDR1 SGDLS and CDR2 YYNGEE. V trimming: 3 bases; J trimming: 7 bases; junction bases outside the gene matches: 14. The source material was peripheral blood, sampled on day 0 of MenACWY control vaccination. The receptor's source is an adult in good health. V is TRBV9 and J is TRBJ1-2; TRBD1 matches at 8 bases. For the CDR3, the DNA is TGTGCCAGCAGCGGTACTCCGGGACAGGAGCCGGCTGGCTACACCTTC. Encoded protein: CASSGTPGQEPAGYTF.